These 24 T cell receptor beta chains were all obtained from the same sample, sequenced in a study of T cell responses to AZD1222 COVID-19 vaccine. Repertoires were generated with immunoSEQ multiplex PCR, while TCRdb's copy carries only in-frame clones and drops some. This table holds more than 70,000 clones, approximately 86% found once. The sequenced sample was peripheral blood, obtained on day 0 of MenACWY control vaccination. These TCRs come from an adult in good health.

The V and J genes are TRBV29-1 and TRBJ1-2; D possibly corresponds to TRBD1 (6 bases). V was shortened by 3 bases and J by 0 bases, with 20 bases between the two germline ends. The CDR3 has 17 residues. From germline, CDR1 is SQVTM and CDR2 ANQGSEA. Here the CDR3 DNA reads TGCAGCGTTGAGGTTCCCCCGGGACACCAGGCTAACTATGGCTACACCTTC. Protein product: CSVEVPPGHQANYGYTF. Full variable domain (missing parts from reference TRBV29-1 and TRBJ1-2): SAVISQKPSRDICQRGTSLTIQCQVDSQVTMMFWYRQQPGQSLTLIATANQGSEATYESGFVIDKFPISRPNLTFSTLTVSNMSPEDSSIYLCSVEVPPGHQANYGYTFGSGTRLTVV.

The chain joins TRBV10-1 to TRBJ1-2; weak D call: TRBD1 (6 bases). The CDR3 has 14 residues. Germline CDR1 reads WNHNN; CDR2 reads SYGVQD (reference sequence). Trimming took off 2 bases at V and 8 bases at J, with 15 bases between the two ends. The CDR3 bases are TGCGCCAGCAGTGAGCAACCAGGGGAACGGGGCTACACCTTC. Its protein is CASSEQPGERGYTF.

The chain combines TRBV10-2 with TRBJ1-2; D call uncertain. V was pared by 6 bases and J by 3 bases, with 20 bases between. The germline gives CDR1 WSHSY, CDR2 SAAADI. This CDR3 comprises 16 residues. Here the CDR3 reads CASRSGERPQDYGYTF. The CDR3, as DNA: TGCGCCAGCAGATCCGGGGAGCGGCCCCAGGACTATGGCTACACCTTC.

The table lists this clone with a count of one. The CDR3 is CASSRRDRANSPLHF. CDR3 in DNA: TGTGCCAGCAGCCGCCGGGACAGAGCCAATTCACCCCTCCACTTT. The chain employs TRBV11-3 and TRBJ1-6; 7 nucleotides agree with TRBD1. The CDR3 consists of 15 residues. CDR1 and CDR2 (germline): SGHNT, YENEEA. J was trimmed by 7 bases and V by 5 bases; bases with no gene match: 8.

The chain links TRBV3-1 (or the pseudogene TRBV3-2) to TRBJ2-7, with 13 bases fitting TRBD2. Germline V gives CDR1 LGHDT, CDR2 YNNKEL (reference sequence). After removal of 0 bases from V and 0 bases from J, the junction contained 5 bases not matched to a gene. The length of the CDR3 is 18 residues. CDR3 loop: CASSQDVTSGGTSYEQYF. In nucleotides, the CDR3 is TGTGCCAGCAGCCAAGACGTGACTAGCGGGGGGACCTCCTACGAGCAGTACTTC.

V and J are TRBV10-3 and TRBJ2-2; TRBD2 aligns across 11 bases. The germline gives CDR1 ENHRY, CDR2 SYGVKD. V lost 3 bases to trimming and J lost 0 bases; unmatched junction nucleotides: 6. The CDR3 sequence is 18 residues long. CDR3 nucleotide sequence: TGTGCCATCAGTGATCCGGGACTAGCGGTACCGAACACCGGGGAGCTGTTTTTT. Translated, it gives CAISDPGLAVPNTGELFF.

J is TRBJ1-2 and V is TRBV13; no clear D gene. Trimming shortened V by 5 bases and J by 3 bases, and 19 bases separated the two germline ends. The CDR3 contains 16 residues. Per germline, CDR1 PRHDT and CDR2 FYEKMQ (reference sequence). The CDR3 here is CASSRSTLEADYGYTF. In nucleotides, the CDR3 is TGTGCCAGCAGCCGCTCCACTCTGGAGGCGGACTATGGCTACACCTTC. Full variable domain (rest looked up from reference TRBV13 and TRBJ1-2): AAGVIQSPRHLIKEKRETATLKCYPIPRHDTVYWYQQGPGQDPQFLISFYEKMQSDKGSIPDRFSAQQFSDYHSELNMSSLELGDSALYFCASSRSTLEADYGYTFGSGTRLTVV.

The rearrangement links TRBV7-3 to TRBJ2-2; TRBD2 agrees at 13 bases. The V segment lost 5 bases and the J segment 6 bases; nucleotides outside the gene matches: 9. The length of the CDR3 is 17 residues. CDR1 is SGHTA and CDR2 is FQGTGA in the germline V gene. CDR3 nucleotide sequence: TGTGCCAGCAGCCCCAGAGGGGGACTAGCGGGGTCCGGGGAGCTGTTTTTT. This encodes CASSPRGGLAGSGELFF.

This clone is a singleton in its sample. The genes are TRBV12-5 and TRBJ2-3; D gene ambiguous. V was cut by 1 base and J by 0 bases, with 8 bases left in between. The CDR3 has 15 residues. CDR1 and CDR2 (germline): LGHNT, FRNRAP. The CDR3 DNA is TGTGCTAGTGGTTTGGCTGACGGGAGCACAGATACGCAGTATTTT. Protein product: CASGLADGSTDTQYF. The complete variable domain, with remaining parts taken from reference TRBV12-5 and TRBJ2-3, reads DARVTQTPRHKVTEMGQEVTMRCQPILGHNTVFWYRQTMMQGLELLAYFRNRAPLDDSGMPKDRFSAEMPDATLATLKIQPSEPRDSAVYFCASGLADGSTDTQYFGPGTRLTVL.

The V and J genes are TRBV30 and TRBJ2-5; possibly TRBD1 for D (5 bases). Trimming cost V 4 bases and J 5 bases, with 14 bases left between them. The germline V gene has CDR1 GTSNPN and CDR2 SVGIG (reference sequence). This CDR3 has 13 residues. For the CDR3, the DNA is TGTGCCTGGAAGACAGTTCCGATTGAGACCCAGTACTTC. As protein: CAWKTVPIETQYF.

The genes are TRBV6-2 or TRBV6-3 and TRBJ2-6; D unclear. The V gene lost 2 bases and the J gene lost 4 bases, with 9 bases spanning the gap. Looked up from germline, CDR1 is MNHEY and CDR2 is SVGEGT. The CDR3 contains 15 residues. The chain's CDR3 is CASSYRLPGANVLTF. CDR3 DNA: TGTGCCAGCAGTTACAGACTCCCAGGGGCCAACGTCCTGACTTTC.

This chain uses TRBV19 with TRBJ1-2; 9 bases fit TRBD1. CDR1 and CDR2 from the germline V gene are LNHDA and SQIVND (reference sequence). V lost 2 bases to trimming and J lost 3 bases; unmatched junction nucleotides: 4. CDR3 length: 15 amino acids. The CDR3 nucleotides read TGTGCCAGTAGTATAAGGACAGGGGCATACTATGGCTACACCTTC. This encodes CASSIRTGAYYGYTF.

J is TRBJ1-1 and V is TRBV4-3, with 7 bases identical to TRBD1. CDR3 size: 15 residues. V was pared by 1 base and J by 4 bases, with 6 bases of the junction left unmatched. CDR1 and CDR2 from the germline V gene are LGHNA and YSLEER. CDR3 sequence: CASSQGTGVATEAFF. DNA of the CDR3: TGCGCCAGCAGCCAAGGTACAGGGGTAGCCACTGAAGCTTTCTTT.

The rearrangement joins TRBV12-3 or TRBV12-4 to TRBJ2-4, with unresolved D. The CDR3 is 12 residues long. The germline V and J ends were trimmed by 5 bases and 6 bases, with 8 bases remaining between them. This CDR3 reads CASSPKGNIQYF. DNA for the CDR3: TGTGCCAGCAGTCCCAAGGGAAACATTCAGTACTTC.

This clone has only a few counts. The genes are TRBV5-4 and TRBJ1-6; 9 bases are shared with TRBD1. V was clipped by 0 bases and J by 10 bases; unmatched bases: 5. Germline CDR1 is SGHNT and CDR2 is YYREEE (reference sequence). The CDR3 runs 15 residues. The CDR3 sequence: CASSLEQGAGSPLHF. The CDR3 region has the DNA TGTGCCAGCAGCTTGGAACAGGGGGCTGGCTCACCCCTCCACTTT. Drawing the rest from reference TRBV5-4 and TRBJ1-6, the complete variable domain is ETGVTQSPTHLIKTRGQQVTLRCSSQSGHNTVSWYQQALGQGPQFIFQYYREEENGRGNFPPRFSGLQFPNYSSELNVNALELDDSALYLCASSLEQGAGSPLHFGNGTRLTVT.

V and J are TRBV30 and TRBJ2-7, with TRBD1 identical over 8 bases. V lost 4 bases, J lost 3 bases, and 11 bases stayed unmatched. This CDR3 contains 15 residues. From germline, CDR1 is GTSNPN and CDR2 SVGIG (reference sequence). The chain's CDR3 is CAWNSGTGRGYEQYF. The CDR3 DNA reads TGTGCCTGGAACTCCGGGACAGGAAGGGGCTACGAGCAGTACTTC. Based on the CDR3 plus reference TRBV30 and TRBJ2-7, the full variable domain is SQTIHQWPATLVQPVGSPLSLECTVEGTSNPNLYWYRQAAGRGLQLLFYSVGIGQISSEVPQNLSASRPQDRQFILSSKKLLLSDSGFYLCAWNSGTGRGYEQYFGPGTRLTVT.

The chain carries TRBV7-2 and TRBJ2-7; TRBD2 agrees at 7 bases. Germline trimming cut 1 base from V and 2 bases from J; bases unmatched to any gene: 8. CDR3 length: 16 residues. The germline V gene encodes CDR1 SGHTA and CDR2 FQGNSA. In DNA form, the CDR3 reads TGTGCCAGCAGCTTAGATGGCAGCGGGACCCCCTACGAGCAGTACTTC. Its protein is CASSLDGSGTPYEQYF.

V and J are TRBV14 and TRBJ2-2, with D uncertain. Germline values: CDR1 SGHDN, CDR2 FVKESK. The CDR3 totals 13 residues. V was cut by 6 bases and J by 3 bases, with 8 bases left in between. As DNA, the CDR3 is TGTGCCAGCAGAGCCCGGGACACCGGGGAGCTGTTTTTT. It translates to CASRARDTGELFF.

The chain couples TRBV6-1 to TRBJ1-1; a possible D gene is TRBD1 (5 bases). The CDR3 extends over 16 amino acids. CDR1 and CDR2 from the germline V gene are MNHNS and SASEGT. V was pared by 2 bases and J by 0 bases, with 13 bases between. As DNA, the CDR3 is TGTGCCAGCAGTGAAACCCGGGGGTACTTGAACACTGAAGCTTTCTTT. Its protein is CASSETRGYLNTEAFF.

The chain links TRBV6-2 or TRBV6-3 to TRBJ2-7, with TRBD2 matching 9 bases. This CDR3 contains 17 residues. From germline, CDR1 is MNHEY and CDR2 SVGEGT. Trimming took 5 bases from V and 2 from J; bases not matched to a gene: 13. Written as DNA, the CDR3 is TGTGCCAGCAGTGGTAACTGGCGGGGGGGGTCCCCCTACGAGCAGTACTTC. Protein: CASSGNWRGGSPYEQYF.

The V gene is TRBV4-1, the J gene TRBJ1-2; no clear D gene. This CDR3 contains 15 residues. With 2 bases removed from V and 8 bases from J, the gap between germline ends came to 18 bases. Germline loops: CDR1 MGHRA, CDR2 YSYEKL. The CDR3 region is CASSQTGTYRSGYTF. CDR3 nucleotides: TGCGCCAGCAGCCAAACGGGCACGTATCGGTCCGGCTACACCTTC.

V usage is TRBV18 and J usage is TRBJ1-5; a possible D gene is TRBD1 (6 bases). The V gene's germline CDR1 is KGHSH and CDR2 LQKENI. The ends were cut back, 3 bases at V and 4 bases at J, with 19 bases in the middle. The CDR3 spans 17 residues. As DNA, the CDR3 is TGTGCCAGCTCACCCGGCGCCACCGGGACAAGTAATCAGCCCCAGCATTTT. This translates into CASSPGATGTSNQPQHF. Supplemented by reference TRBV18 and TRBJ1-5, the full variable domain reads NAGVMQNPRHLVRRRGQEARLRCSPMKGHSHVYWYRQLPEEGLKFMVYLQKENIIDESGMPKERFSAEFPKEGPSILRIQQVVRGDSAAYFCASSPGATGTSNQPQHFGDGTRLSIL.

This clone was counted once. This chain connects TRBV29-1 to TRBJ1-1, with D unresolved. Trimming took 4 bases from V and 0 from J, leaving 6 bases between them. Germline V gene sequence: CDR1 SQVTM, CDR2 ANQGSEA. The length of the CDR3 is 12 residues. The CDR3 loop reads CSVGHLNTEAFF. The CDR3 bases are TGCAGCGTTGGGCATTTGAACACTGAAGCTTTCTTT.

This rearrangement joins TRBV29-1 to TRBJ1-1; 7 bases fit TRBD1. The CDR3 length is 12 residues. V shed 5 bases and J 3 bases; nucleotides not matched to a gene: 3. In germline, CDR1 is SQVTM, CDR2 ANQGSEA. The CDR3 spells CSVLRGDTEAFF. In nucleotides, the CDR3 is TGCAGCGTTCTCAGGGGGGACACTGAAGCTTTCTTT.